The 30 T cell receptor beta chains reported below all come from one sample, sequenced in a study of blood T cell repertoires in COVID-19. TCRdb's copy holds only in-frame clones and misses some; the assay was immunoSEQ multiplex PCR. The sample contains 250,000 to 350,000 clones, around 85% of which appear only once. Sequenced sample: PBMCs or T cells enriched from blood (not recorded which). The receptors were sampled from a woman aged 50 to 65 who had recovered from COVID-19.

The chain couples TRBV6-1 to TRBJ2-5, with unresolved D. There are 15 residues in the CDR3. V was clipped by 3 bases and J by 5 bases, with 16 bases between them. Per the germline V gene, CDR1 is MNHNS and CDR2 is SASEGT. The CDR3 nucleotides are TGTGCCAGCAGTGAGGTTTGGGCCAACTCGGAGACCCAGTACTTC. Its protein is CASSEVWANSETQYF.

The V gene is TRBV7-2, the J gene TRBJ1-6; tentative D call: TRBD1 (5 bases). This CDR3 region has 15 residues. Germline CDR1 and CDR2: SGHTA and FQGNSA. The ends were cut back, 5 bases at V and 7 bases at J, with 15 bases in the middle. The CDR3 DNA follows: TGTGCCAGCAGCCCCCGGGGGGGAGACAATTCACCCCTCCACTTT. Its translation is CASSPRGGDNSPLHF. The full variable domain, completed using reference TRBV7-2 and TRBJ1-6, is GAGVSQSPSNKVTEKGKDVELRCDPISGHTALYWYRQSLGQGLEFLIYFQGNSAPDKSGLPSDRFSAERTGGSVSTLTIQRTQQEDSAVYLCASSPRGGDNSPLHFGNGTRLTVT.

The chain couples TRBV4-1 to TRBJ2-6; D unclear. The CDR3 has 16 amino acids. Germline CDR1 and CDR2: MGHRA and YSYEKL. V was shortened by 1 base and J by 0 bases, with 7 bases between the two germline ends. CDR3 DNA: TGCGCCAGCAGCCAAGTGGGCAGCTCTGGGGCCAACGTCCTGACTTTC. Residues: CASSQVGSSGANVLTF.

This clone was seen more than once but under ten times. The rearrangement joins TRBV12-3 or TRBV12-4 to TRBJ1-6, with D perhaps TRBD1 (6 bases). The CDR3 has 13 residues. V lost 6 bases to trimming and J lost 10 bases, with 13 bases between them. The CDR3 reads CASSLQGHSPLHF. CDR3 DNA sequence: TGTGCCAGCAGCTTACAGGGTCACTCACCCCTCCACTTT.

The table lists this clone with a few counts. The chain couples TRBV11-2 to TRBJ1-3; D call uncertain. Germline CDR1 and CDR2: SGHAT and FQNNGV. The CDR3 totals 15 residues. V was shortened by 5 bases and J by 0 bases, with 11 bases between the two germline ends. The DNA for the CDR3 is TGTGCCAGCAGCCTGAGCGTTTACTCTGGAAACACCATATATTTT. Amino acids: CASSLSVYSGNTIYF.

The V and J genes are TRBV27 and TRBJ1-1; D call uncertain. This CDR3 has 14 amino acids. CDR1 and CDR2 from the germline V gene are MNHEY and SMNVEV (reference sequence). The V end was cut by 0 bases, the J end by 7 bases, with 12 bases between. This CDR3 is CASSLSPAGFEAFF. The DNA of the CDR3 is TGTGCCAGCAGTTTATCTCCGGCGGGTTTTGAAGCTTTCTTT.

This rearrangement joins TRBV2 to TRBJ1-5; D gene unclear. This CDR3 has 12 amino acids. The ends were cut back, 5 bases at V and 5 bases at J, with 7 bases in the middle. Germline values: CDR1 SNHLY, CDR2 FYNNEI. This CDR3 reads CASSSTDQPQHF. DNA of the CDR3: TGTGCCAGCAGTAGTACGGATCAGCCCCAGCATTTT. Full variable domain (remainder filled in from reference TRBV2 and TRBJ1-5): EPEVTQTPSHQVTQMGQEVILRCVPISNHLYFYWYRQILGQKVEFLVSFYNNEISEKSEIFDDQFSVERPDGSNFTLKIRSTKLEDSAMYFCASSSTDQPQHFGDGTRLSIL.

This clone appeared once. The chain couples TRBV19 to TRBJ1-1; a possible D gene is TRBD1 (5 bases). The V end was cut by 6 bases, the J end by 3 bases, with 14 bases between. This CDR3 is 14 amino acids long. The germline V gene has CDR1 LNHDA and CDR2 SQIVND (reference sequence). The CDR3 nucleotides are TGTGCCAGTAGGGGCAGGGTTGGGGACACTGAAGCTTTCTTT. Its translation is CASRGRVGDTEAFF.

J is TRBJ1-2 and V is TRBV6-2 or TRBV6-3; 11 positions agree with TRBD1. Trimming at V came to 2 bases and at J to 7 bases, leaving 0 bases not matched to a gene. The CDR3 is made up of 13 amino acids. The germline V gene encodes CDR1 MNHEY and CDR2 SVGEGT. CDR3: CASSYGQGAGYTF. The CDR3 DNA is TGTGCCAGCAGTTACGGACAGGGGGCTGGCTACACCTTC.

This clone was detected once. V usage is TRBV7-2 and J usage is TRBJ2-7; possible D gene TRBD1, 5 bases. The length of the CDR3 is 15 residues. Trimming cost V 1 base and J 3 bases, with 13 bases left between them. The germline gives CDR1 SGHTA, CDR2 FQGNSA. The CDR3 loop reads CASSLEGQAFYEQYF. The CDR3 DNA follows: TGTGCCAGCAGCTTAGAGGGGCAGGCCTTCTACGAGCAGTACTTC.

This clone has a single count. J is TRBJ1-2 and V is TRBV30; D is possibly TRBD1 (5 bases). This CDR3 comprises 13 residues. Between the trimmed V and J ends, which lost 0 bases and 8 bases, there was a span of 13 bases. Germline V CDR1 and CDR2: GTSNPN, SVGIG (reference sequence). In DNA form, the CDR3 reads TGTGCCTGGAGTGTAGGGCAGGGACTGGGCTACACCTTC. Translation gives CAWSVGQGLGYTF.

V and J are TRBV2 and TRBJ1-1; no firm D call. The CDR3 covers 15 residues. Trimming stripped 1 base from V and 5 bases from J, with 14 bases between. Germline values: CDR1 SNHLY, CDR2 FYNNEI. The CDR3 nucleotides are TGTGCCAGCAGTGAAGAAGGTGGAGTTGATACTGAAGCTTTCTTT. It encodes CASSEEGGVDTEAFF. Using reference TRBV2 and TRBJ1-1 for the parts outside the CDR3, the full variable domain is EPEVTQTPSHQVTQMGQEVILRCVPISNHLYFYWYRQILGQKVEFLVSFYNNEISEKSEIFDDQFSVERPDGSNFTLKIRSTKLEDSAMYFCASSEEGGVDTEAFFGQGTRLTVV.

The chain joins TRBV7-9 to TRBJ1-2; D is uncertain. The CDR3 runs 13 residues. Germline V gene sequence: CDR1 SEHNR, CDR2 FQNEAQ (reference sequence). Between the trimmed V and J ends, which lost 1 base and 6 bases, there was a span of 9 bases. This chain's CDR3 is CASSLVEQNGYTF. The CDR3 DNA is TGTGCCAGCAGCTTAGTGGAACAGAATGGCTACACCTTC. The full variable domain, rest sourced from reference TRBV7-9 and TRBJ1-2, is DTGVSQNPRHKITKRGQNVTFRCDPISEHNRLYWYRQTLGQGPEFLTYFQNEAQLEKSRLLSDRFSAERPKGSFSTLEIQRTEQGDSAMYLCASSLVEQNGYTFGSGTRLTVV.

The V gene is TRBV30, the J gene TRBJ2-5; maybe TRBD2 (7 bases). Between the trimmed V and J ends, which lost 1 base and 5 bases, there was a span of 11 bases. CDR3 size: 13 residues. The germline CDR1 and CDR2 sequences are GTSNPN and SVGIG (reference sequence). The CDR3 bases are TGTGCCTGGAGTGGGGGGGGGCGCGAGACCCAGTACTTC. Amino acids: CAWSGGGRETQYF.

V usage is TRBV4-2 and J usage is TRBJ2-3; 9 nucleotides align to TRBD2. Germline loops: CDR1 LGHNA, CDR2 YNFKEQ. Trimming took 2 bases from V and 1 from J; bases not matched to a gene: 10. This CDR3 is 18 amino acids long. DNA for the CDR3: TGTGCCAGCAGCCAACTCTTCGGAGGACTAGCGCGCACAGATACGCAGTATTTT. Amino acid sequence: CASSQLFGGLARTDTQYF.

The CDR3: CATSEWNRGRSEQFF. CDR3 nucleotides: TGTGCCACCAGTGAGTGGAACAGGGGGCGCAGTGAGCAGTTCTTC. J is TRBJ2-1 and V is TRBV24-1, with 9 bases lining up with TRBD1. This CDR3 has 15 residues. The V and J ends lost 4 bases and 9 bases, in that order; junction bases with no gene match: 9. Germline assignment: CDR1 KGHDR and CDR2 SFDVKD.

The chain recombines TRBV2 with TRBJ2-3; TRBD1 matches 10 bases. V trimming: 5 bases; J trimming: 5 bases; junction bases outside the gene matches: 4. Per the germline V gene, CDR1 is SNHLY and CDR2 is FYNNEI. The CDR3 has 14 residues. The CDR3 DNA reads TGTGCCAGCAGTCTAGACAGGGGGCGAGATACGCAGTATTTT. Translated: CASSLDRGRDTQYF.

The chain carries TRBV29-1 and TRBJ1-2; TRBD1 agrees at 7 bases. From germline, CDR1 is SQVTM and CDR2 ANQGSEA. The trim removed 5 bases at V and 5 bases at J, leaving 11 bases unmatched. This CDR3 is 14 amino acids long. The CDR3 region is CSVPRTGSRYGYTF. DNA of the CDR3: TGCAGCGTTCCGCGGACAGGATCGAGATATGGCTACACCTTC. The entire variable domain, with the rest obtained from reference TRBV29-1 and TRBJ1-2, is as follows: SAVISQKPSRDICQRGTSLTIQCQVDSQVTMMFWYRQQPGQSLTLIATANQGSEATYESGFVIDKFPISRPNLTFSTLTVSNMSPEDSSIYLCSVPRTGSRYGYTFGSGTRLTVV.

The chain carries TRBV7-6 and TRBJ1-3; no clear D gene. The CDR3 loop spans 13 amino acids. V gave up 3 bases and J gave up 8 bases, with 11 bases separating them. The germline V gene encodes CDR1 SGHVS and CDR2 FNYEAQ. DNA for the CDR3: TGTGCCAGCAGCTTGGAGGTTTTGGACACCATATATTTT. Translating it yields CASSLEVLDTIYF.

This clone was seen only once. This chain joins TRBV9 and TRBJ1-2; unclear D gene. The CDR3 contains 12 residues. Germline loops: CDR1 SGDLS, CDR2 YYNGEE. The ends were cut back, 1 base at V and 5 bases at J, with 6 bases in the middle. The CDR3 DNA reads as TGTGCCAGCAGCGTACGCGGTTATGGCTACACCTTC. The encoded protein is CASSVRGYGYTF.

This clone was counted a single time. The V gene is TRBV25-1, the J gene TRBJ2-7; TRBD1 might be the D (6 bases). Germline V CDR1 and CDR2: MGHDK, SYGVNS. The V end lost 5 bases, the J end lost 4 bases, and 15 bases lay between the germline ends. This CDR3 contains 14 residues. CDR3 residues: CASSLPGTQYEQYF. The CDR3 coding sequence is TGTGCCAGCAGTCTCCCCGGGACACAATACGAGCAGTACTTC.

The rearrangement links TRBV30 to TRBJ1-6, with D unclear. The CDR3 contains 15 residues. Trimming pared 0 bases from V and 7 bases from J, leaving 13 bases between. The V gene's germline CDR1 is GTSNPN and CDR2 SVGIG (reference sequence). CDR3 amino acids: CAWSVLRGTNSPLHF. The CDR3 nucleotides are TGTGCCTGGAGTGTACTTCGGGGTACGAATTCACCCCTCCACTTT.

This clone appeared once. The CDR3 loop is CASSFRQGAQEQYF. The CDR3 DNA sequence: TGTGCCAGCAGCTTCCGACAGGGGGCACAGGAGCAGTACTTC. The rearrangement links TRBV7-9 to TRBJ2-7, with 10 bases matching TRBD1. The CDR3 contains 14 residues. Trimming cost V 3 bases and J 7 bases; bases outside gene matches: 6. Germline V gene data show CDR1 as SEHNR and CDR2 as FQNEAQ (reference sequence).

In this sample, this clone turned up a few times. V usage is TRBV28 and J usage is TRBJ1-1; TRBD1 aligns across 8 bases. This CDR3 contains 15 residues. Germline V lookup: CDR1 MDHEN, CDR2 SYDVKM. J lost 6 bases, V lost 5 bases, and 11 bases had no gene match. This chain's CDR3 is CASSVAGTGDSEAFF. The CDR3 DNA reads TGTGCCAGCAGTGTAGCCGGGACAGGTGACTCTGAAGCTTTCTTT. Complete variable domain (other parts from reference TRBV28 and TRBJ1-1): DVKVTQSSRYLVKRTGEKVFLECVQDMDHENMFWYRQDPGLGLRLIYFSYDVKMKEKGDIPEGYSVSREKKERFSLILESASTNQTSMYLCASSVAGTGDSEAFFGQGTRLTVV.

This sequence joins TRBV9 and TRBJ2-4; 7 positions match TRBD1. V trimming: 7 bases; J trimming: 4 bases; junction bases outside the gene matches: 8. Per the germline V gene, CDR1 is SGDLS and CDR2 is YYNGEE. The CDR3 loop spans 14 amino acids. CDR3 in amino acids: CASAAGDSKNIQYF. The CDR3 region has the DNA TGTGCCAGCGCCGCCGGGGACAGTAAAAACATTCAGTACTTC. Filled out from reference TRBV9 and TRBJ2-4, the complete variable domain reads DSGVTQTPKHLITATGQRVTLRCSPRSGDLSVYWYQQSLDQGLQFLIQYYNGEERAKGNILERFSAQQFPDLHSELNLSSLELGDSALYFCASAAGDSKNIQYFGAGTRLSVL.

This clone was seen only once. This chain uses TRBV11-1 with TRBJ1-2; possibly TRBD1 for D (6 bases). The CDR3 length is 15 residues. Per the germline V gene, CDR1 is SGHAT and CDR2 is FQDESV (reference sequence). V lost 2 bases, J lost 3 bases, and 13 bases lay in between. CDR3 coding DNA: TGTGCCAGCAGCTTAATAAGTAAGGGGGACTATGGCTACACCTTC. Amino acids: CASSLISKGDYGYTF.

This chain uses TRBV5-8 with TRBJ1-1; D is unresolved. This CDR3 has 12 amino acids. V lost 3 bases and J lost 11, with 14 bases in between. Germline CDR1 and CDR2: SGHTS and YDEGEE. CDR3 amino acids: CASSSNTGGAFF. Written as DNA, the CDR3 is TGTGCCAGCAGCTCTAACACGGGTGGGGCTTTCTTT.

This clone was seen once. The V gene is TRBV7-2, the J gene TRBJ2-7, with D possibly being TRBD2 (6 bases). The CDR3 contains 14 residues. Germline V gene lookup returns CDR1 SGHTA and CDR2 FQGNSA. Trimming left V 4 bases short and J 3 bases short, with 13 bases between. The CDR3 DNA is TGTGCCAGCAGCTCTCTAGGCGGGAACTACGAGCAGTACTTC. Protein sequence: CASSSLGGNYEQYF.

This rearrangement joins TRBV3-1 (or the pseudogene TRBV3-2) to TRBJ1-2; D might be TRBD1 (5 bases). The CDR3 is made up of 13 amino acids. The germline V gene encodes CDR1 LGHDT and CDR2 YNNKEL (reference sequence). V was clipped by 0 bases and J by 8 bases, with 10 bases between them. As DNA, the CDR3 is TGTGCCAGCAGCCAAGACGGGGGAGGCGGCTACACCTTC. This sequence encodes CASSQDGGGGYTF.

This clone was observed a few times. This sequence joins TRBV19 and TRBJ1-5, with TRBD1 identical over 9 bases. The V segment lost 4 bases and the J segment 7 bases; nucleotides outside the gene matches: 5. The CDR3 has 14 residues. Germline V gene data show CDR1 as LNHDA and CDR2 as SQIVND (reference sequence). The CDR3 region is CASSTGTGWQPQHF. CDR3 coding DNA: TGTGCCAGTAGTACCGGGACAGGGTGGCAGCCCCAGCATTTT.